The sequence of this T cell receptor beta chain was determined in a study of blood T cell repertoires in COVID-19. Study overall: COVID-19 samples from acute and convalescent phases originated in the United States, Italy and Spain. In each case, the material was cDNA or gDNA derived from T cells, B-cell-depleted T cells, or PBMCs.

CDR1 is SGDLS and CDR2 is YYNGEE in the germline V gene. V was shortened by 3 bases and J by 3 bases, with 5 bases between the two germline ends. This CDR3 has 12 residues. Authors' data handling: Reference gene primer amplification gave nucleated cell count estimates. The protocol was immunoSEQ multiplex PCR, while the TCRdb copy is restricted to in-frame clones and leaves out a portion. V and J calls and clone size are given by that table; D and trimming were obtained from the DNA. The sample lists 250,000 to 300,000 clones; 70% to 90% were seen once. Sequencing was performed on peripheral blood. The source is a woman aged 25 to 39 with acute or convalescent COVID-19. The chain combines TRBV9 with TRBJ2-3, with D unresolved. DNA of the CDR3: TGTGCCAGCAGCGCCACAACAGATACGCAGTATTTT. Its translation: CASSATTDTQYF.